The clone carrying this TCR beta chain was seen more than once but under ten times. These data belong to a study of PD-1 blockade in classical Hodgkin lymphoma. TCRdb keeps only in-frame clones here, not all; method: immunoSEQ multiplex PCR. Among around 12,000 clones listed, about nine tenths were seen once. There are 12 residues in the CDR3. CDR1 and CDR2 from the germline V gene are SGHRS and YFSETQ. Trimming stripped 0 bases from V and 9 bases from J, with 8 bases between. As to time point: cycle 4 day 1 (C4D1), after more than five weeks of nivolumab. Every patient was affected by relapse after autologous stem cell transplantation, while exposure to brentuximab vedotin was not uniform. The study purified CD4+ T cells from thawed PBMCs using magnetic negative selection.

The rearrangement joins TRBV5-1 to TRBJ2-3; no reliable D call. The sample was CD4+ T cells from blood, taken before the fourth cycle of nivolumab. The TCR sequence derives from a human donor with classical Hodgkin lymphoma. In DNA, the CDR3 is TGCGCCAGCAGCTTGGACGTCACCACGCAGTATTTT. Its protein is CASSLDVTTQYF.